This T cell receptor beta chain was obtained from a study of spatial heterogeneity in lung cancer. General study points: Expanded tumor TCRs that were ubiquitous appeared in blood more at resection than follow-up.

Germline V gene sequence: CDR1 SGHRS, CDR2 YFSETQ. The germline V and J ends were trimmed by 2 bases and 1 base, with 6 bases remaining between them. This CDR3 is built from 13 residues. Each TCR cDNA molecule bore a unique molecular identifier. TCRdb re-derived calls from the 5' RACE reads in MiXCR, one entry per CDR3 protein. The sample holds 30,000 to 40,000 distinct CDR3 sequences, approximately 7.5% seen once. The time point is: blood at routine non-recurrence follow-up after resection. Unsorted whole RNA samples from tumor, nontumor lung or frozen PBMC were sequenced. This clonotype was counted many times. Its target is unknown.

Source: PBMCs, taken at follow-up. The chain couples TRBV5-1 to TRBJ1-1; D gene uncertain. This TCR was sampled from a male donor with early-stage non-small cell lung cancer. CDR3 nucleotides: TGCGCCAGCAGCTTTTCAGGGAACACTGAAGCTTTCTTT. It encodes CASSFSGNTEAFF. The full variable domain, in which reference TRBV5-1 and TRBJ1-1 provide the parts outside the CDR3, is KAGVTQTPRYLIKTRGQQVTLSCSPISGHRSVSWYQQTPGQGLQFLFEYFSETQRNKGNFPGRFSGRQFSNSRSEMNVSTLELGDSALYLCASSFSGNTEAFFGQGTRLTVV.